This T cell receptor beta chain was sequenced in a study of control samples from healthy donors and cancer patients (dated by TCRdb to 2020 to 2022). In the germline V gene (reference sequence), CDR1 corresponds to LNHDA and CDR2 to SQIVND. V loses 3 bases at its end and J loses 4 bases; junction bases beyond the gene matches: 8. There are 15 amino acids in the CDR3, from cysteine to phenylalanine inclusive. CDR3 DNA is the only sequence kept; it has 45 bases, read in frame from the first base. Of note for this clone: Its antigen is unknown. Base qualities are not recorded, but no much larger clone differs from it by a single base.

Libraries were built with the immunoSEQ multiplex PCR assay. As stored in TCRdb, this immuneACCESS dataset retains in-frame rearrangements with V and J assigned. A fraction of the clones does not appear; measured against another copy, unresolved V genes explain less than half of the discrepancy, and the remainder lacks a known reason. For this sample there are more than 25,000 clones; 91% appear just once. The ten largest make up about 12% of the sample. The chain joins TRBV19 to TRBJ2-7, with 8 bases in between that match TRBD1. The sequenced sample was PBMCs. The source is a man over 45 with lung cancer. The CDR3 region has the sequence CASSMRGTGGYEQYF. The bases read TGTGCCAGTAGTATGAGGGGAACAGGGGGGTACGAGCAGTACTTC. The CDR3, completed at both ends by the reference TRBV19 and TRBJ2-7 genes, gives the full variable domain DGGITQSPKYLFRKEGQNVTLSCEQNLNHDAMYWYRQDPGQGLRLIYYSQIVNDFQKGDIAEGYSVSREKKESFPLTVTSAQKNPTAFYLCASSMRGTGGYEQYFGPGTRLTVT.